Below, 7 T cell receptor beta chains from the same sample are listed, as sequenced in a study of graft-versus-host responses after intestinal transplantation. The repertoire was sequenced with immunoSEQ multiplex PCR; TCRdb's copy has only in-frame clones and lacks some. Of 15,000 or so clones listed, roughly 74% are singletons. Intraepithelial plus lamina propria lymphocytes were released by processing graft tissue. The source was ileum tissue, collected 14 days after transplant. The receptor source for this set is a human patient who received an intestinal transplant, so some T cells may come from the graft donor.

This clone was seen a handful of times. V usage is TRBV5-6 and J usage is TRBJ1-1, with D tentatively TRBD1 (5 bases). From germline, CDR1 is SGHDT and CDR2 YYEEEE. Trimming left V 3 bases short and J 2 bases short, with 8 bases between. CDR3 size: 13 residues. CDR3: CASSWGGNTEAFF. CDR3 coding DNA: TGTGCCAGCAGCTGGGGGGGAAACACTGAAGCTTTCTTT.

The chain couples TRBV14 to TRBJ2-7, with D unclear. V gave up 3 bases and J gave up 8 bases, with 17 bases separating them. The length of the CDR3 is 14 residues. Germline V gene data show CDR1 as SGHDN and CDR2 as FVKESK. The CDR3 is CASSQSNSFTKQYF. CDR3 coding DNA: TGTGCCAGCAGCCAGTCAAACAGCTTTACGAAGCAGTACTTC.

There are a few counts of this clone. Written as DNA, the CDR3 is TGTGCCAGTAGTTATAGCGGCTCCTACAATGAGCAGTTCTTC. Protein: CASSYSGSYNEQFF. The genes are TRBV19 and TRBJ2-1; D is perhaps TRBD2 (6 bases). There are 14 residues in the CDR3. Trimming took off 5 bases at V and 0 bases at J, with 8 bases between the two ends. Germline V CDR1 and CDR2: LNHDA, SQIVND (reference sequence).

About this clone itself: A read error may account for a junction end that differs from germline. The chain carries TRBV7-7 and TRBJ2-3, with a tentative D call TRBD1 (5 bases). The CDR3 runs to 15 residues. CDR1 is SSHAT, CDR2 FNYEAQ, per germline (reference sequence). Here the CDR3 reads CASSLGVSSEDTQYF. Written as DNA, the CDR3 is TGTGCTAGCAGCTTAGGGGTTTCTAGTGAAGATACGCAGTATTTT.

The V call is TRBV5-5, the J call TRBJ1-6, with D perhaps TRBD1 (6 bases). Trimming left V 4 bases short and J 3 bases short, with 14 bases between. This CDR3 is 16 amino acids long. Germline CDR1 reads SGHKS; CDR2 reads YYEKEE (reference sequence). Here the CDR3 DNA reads TGTGCCAGCAGCCTCCGACAGGAGAACTATAATTCACCCCTCCACTTT. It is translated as CASSLRQENYNSPLHF.

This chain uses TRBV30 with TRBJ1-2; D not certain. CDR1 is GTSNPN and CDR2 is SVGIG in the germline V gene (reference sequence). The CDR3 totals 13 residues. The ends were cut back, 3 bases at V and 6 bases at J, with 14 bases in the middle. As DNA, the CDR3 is TGTGCCTGGAGCCTATCGAGGGTAAATGGCTACACCTTC. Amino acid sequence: CAWSLSRVNGYTF.

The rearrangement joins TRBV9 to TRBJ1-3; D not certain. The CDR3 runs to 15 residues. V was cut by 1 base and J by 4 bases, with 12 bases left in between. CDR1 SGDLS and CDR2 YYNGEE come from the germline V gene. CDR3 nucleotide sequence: TGTGCCAGCAGCGTATGGGGAGAAAGGGGAAACACCATATATTTT. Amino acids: CASSVWGERGNTIYF.